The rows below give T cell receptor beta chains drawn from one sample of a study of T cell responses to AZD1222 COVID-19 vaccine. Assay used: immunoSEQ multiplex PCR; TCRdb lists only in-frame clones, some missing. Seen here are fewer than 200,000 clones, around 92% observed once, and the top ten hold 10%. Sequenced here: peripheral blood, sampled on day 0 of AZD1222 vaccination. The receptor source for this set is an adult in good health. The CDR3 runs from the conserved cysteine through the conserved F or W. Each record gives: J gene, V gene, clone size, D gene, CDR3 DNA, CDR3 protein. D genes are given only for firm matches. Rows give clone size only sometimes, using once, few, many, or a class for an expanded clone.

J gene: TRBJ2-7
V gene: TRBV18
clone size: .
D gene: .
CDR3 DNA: TGTGCCAGCTCAGAGTTAGGGAGGTCCTCCTACGAGCAGTACTTC
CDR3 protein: CASSELGRSSYEQYF

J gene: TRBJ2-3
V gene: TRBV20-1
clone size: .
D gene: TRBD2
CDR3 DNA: TGCAGTGCTAGTCATCCCGGGACTAGCGGGGGGGCCAACACAGATACGCAGTATTTT
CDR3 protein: CSASHPGTSGGANTDTQYF

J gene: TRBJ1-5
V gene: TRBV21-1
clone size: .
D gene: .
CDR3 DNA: TGTGCCAGCAGCAACCCTACAGGGGACCTAAGCAATCAGCCCCAGCATTTT
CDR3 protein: CASSNPTGDLSNQPQHF

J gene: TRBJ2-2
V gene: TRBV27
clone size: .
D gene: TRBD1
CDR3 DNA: TGTGCCAGCACAACAGGGGAGACCGGGGAGCTGTTTTTT
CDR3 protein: CASTTGETGELFF

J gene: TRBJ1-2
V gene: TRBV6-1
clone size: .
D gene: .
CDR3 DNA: TGTGCCAGCAGTGAAGTGGGGTACTATGGCTACACCTTC
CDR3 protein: CASSEVGYYGYTF

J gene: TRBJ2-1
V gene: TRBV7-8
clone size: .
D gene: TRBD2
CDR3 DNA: TGTGCCAGCAGCTTAGCGGCTAGCGGGAGCTCCTACAATGAGCAGTTCTTC
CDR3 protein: CASSLAASGSSYNEQFF

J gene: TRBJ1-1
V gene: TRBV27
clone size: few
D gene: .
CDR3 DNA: TGTGCCAGCAGTCCCGGGACTAAGACCCGCACTGAAGCTTTCTTT
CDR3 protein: CASSPGTKTRTEAFF

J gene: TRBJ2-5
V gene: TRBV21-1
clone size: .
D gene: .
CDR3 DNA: TGTGCCAGCATCGTTGACAGGGTGCCCCAAGGAACCCAGTACTTC
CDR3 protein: CASIVDRVPQGTQYF

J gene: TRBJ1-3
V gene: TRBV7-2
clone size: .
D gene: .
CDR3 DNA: TGTGCCAGCAGCCCAGGACAGGGAAACACCATATATTTT
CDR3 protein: CASSPGQGNTIYF

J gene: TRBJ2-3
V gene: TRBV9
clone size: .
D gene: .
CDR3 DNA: TGTGCCAGCAGCGTAGGTGGGGGGCGCAACACAGATACACAGTATTTT
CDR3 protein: CASSVGGGRNTDTQYF

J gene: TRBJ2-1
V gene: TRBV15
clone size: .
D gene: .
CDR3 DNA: TGTGCCACCAGCAGAGACGCCCGGGTGGGTGAGCAGTTCTTC
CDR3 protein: CATSRDARVGEQFF

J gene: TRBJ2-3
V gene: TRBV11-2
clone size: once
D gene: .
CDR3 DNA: TGTGCCAGCAGCTCCCCGGGGGTAAATACGCAGTATTTT
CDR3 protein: CASSSPGVNTQYF